The 7 T cell receptor beta chains below all came from one sample that was sequenced in a study of Graves' ophthalmopathy and Graves' hyperthyroidism. For repertoire sequencing, the TCR beta CDR3 regions were amplified from RNA transcripts. The authors performed first-round RT-PCR with HTBI primers and then a second-round multiplex PCR. MiXCR, applied by TCRdb to the multiplex PCR reads, yields one record per CDR3 protein. The sample contains nearly 400,000 distinct CDR3 sequences, roughly 18% of which appear only once. Material: peripheral blood. These receptors were taken from a woman aged 18-29 years with Graves' ophthalmopathy.

This clonotype came up many times. The V and J genes are TRBV7-2 and TRBJ2-7; D uncertain. V was trimmed by 3 bases and J by 2 bases, leaving 11 bases between them. The CDR3 sequence is 14 residues long. The germline V gene encodes CDR1 SGHTA and CDR2 FQGNSA. The CDR3 DNA reads TGTGCCAGCAGCTTGATGGAGAGCACCTACGAGCAGTACTTC. Translating it yields CASSLMESTYEQYF.

This clonotype has ten or more counts. V gene TRBV27 combines with J gene TRBJ2-7; 10 nucleotides line up with TRBD1. V shed 4 bases and J 3 bases; nucleotides not matched to a gene: 6. Germline CDR1 and CDR2: MNHEY and SMNVEV (reference sequence). The CDR3 length is 15 residues. The CDR3 reads CASSSVDRGNYEQYF. DNA for the CDR3: TGTGCCAGCAGTTCCGTGGACAGGGGGAACTACGAGCAGTACTTC.

In its sample, this clonotype was seen many times. The gene calls are TRBV20-1 and TRBJ2-6; a possible D gene is TRBD1 (5 bases). Germline CDR1 reads DFQATT; CDR2 reads SNEGSKA (reference sequence). The CDR3 covers 16 residues. The V gene lost 5 bases and the J gene lost 1 base, with 15 bases spanning the gap. DNA for the CDR3: TGCAGTGCTTACCGACAGAGCTCGTCTGGGGCCAACGTCCTGACTTTC. This encodes CSAYRQSSSGANVLTF.

This clonotype appeared many times. This chain uses TRBV6-5 with TRBJ1-2, with D perhaps matching TRBD1 (5 bases). There are 16 residues in the CDR3. The germline V gene encodes CDR1 MNHEY and CDR2 SVGAGI. Trimming cost V 2 bases and J 3 bases, with 16 bases left between them. The DNA of the CDR3 is TGTGCCAGCAGTTACGGGGGGTCCTATGATGACTATGGCTACACCTTC. Encoded protein: CASSYGGSYDDYGYTF.

The V call is TRBV2, the J call TRBJ2-7, with 7 bases identical to TRBD2. V shed 2 bases, J shed 3 bases, and the junction held 4 bases outside the gene matches. Germline V gene data show CDR1 as SNHLY and CDR2 as FYNNEI. The CDR3 is 14 amino acids. The CDR3 sequence is CASSELAASYEQYF. The CDR3 DNA follows: TGTGCCAGCAGTGAACTAGCGGCGAGCTACGAGCAGTACTTC.

This clonotype was recorded at least ten times. The chain combines TRBV7-2 with TRBJ2-7, with TRBD1 matching 7 bases. The germline gives CDR1 SGHTA, CDR2 FQGNSA. J was trimmed by 3 bases and V by 6 bases; bases with no gene match: 8. The CDR3 is made up of 14 amino acids. As DNA, the CDR3 is TGTGCCAGCAGTCCCGGACAGGACCGCTACGAGCAGTACTTC. This codes for CASSPGQDRYEQYF. The full variable domain, completed using reference TRBV7-2 and TRBJ2-7, is GAGVSQSPSNKVTEKGKDVELRCDPISGHTALYWYRQSLGQGLEFLIYFQGNSAPDKSGLPSDRFSAERTGGSVSTLTIQRTQQEDSAVYLCASSPGQDRYEQYFGPGTRLTVT.

This chain connects TRBV7-8 to TRBJ2-7; 10 bases line up with TRBD1. CDR3 length: 16 residues. V dropped 2 bases and J dropped 5; count of bases not matched to a gene: 9. The germline V gene encodes CDR1 SGHVS and CDR2 FQNEAQ. This CDR3 reads CASSLIARQGADEQYF. In DNA, the CDR3 is TGTGCCAGCAGCTTAATAGCCAGACAGGGGGCAGACGAGCAGTACTTC.